Detailed here is one T cell receptor beta chain. Its antigen is currently unknown. In the study's own analysis: From ImmunoSEQ came sequences covering only the junction and carrying no quality scores, so filtering differed. Here immunoSEQ multiplex PCR was the method, and the copy in TCRdb shows in-frame clones only, minus some. For V, J and clone size, that table is used; D and trimming come from the DNA. The table has about 1.5 million clones, 95% to 99% seen once. This sample was included in a study of shared clonotypes between healthy human individuals. Study outcomes and limitations: In a handful of donors, around 5.5% of naive CD4 clonotypes appeared in common.

The TCR was taken from a man younger than 45 in good health. Source material: naive CD4+ T cells sorted from blood. Subset described: CD45RA+ positively selected.

This chain's CDR3 is CASSLRDRENEQFF. As DNA, the CDR3 is TGTGCCAGCAGCCTACGGGACAGGGAAAATGAGCAGTTCTTC. This chain joins TRBV7-8 and TRBJ2-1; 9 positions match TRBD1. Per germline, CDR1 SGHVS and CDR2 FQNEAQ. The ends lost 5 bases at V and 7 bases at J; junction bases unmatched: 6. CDR3 length: 14 amino acids.